This TCR beta chain is drawn from a study of spatial heterogeneity in lung cancer. General study points: Higher tumor mutation counts went along with higher counts of expanded intratumoral alpha and beta TCRs. Ubiquitous and regional nonsynonymous mutation counts were tracked by ubiquitous and regional expanded TCR counts, respectively.

This clonotype was observed many times. Its specificity is not known. This beta chain turned up in a library designed for alpha chains; as an off-target read, its abundance says little. TCRdb recomputed calls from the 5' RACE reads with MiXCR, one row per CDR3 protein. The table includes roughly 8,400 distinct CDR3 sequences, approximately 13% detected once. Specified time point: sample taken at primary tumor resection. The cohort: over 65 early-stage, untreated non-small cell lung cancer patients. This sequence was found in a male donor with early-stage non-small cell lung cancer. Source: lung tumor tissue, taken at surgery.

In nucleotides, the CDR3 is TGTGCCAGCAGCTTGGGAAATGAGCAGTTCTTC. This translates into CASSLGNEQFF. The gene calls are TRBV7-6 and TRBJ2-1; unclear D gene. Germline V gene sequence: CDR1 SGHVS, CDR2 FNYEAQ. This CDR3 spans 11 amino acids. Trimming shortened V by 3 bases and J by 7 bases, and 4 bases separated the two germline ends.